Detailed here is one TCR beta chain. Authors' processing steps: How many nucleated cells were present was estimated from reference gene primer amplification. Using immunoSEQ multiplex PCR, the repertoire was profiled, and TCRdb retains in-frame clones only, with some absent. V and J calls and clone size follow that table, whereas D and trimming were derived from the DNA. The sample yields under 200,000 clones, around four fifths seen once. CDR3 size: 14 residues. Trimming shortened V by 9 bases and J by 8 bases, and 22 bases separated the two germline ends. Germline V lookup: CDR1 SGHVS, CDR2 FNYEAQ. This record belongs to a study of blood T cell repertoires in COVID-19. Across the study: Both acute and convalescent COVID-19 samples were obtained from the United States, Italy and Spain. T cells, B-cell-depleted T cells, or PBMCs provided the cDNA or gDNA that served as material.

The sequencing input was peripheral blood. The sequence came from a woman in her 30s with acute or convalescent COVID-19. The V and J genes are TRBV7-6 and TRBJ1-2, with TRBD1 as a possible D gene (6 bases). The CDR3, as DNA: TGTGCCAGGCATATGGGTGAACAGGGCGAGGGCTACACCTTC. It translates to CARHMGEQGEGYTF.